This TCR beta chain emerged from a study of cytomegalovirus exposure and HLA in healthy donors. The study ran its PCR with 60 Vbeta and 13 Jbeta primers. Generated by immunoSEQ multiplex PCR, the TCRdb table keeps only in-frame clones and is missing some. The sample holds about 87,000 clones, 70% to 80% seen once. Turning to this clone: The antigen is not known.

CDR1 is SGHTA, CDR2 FQGTGA, per germline. Trimming removed 5 bases from V and 1 base from J, with 14 bases in between. The CDR3 length is 15 residues. Study-wide findings and caveats: Only CMV serostatus was available as immune exposure information. More clonal expansion characterized HLA-associated TCR beta chains than equally common others in a later analysis. The dataset shows that most TCR sequences were rare, while some public TCRs occurred in many donors.

The chain carries TRBV7-3 and TRBJ1-1; D is unresolved. The TCR was taken from a man aged 25-45 years in good health and CMV-seropositive. Sequenced input: PBMCs. The CDR3 coding sequence is TGTGCCAGCAGCCAATCAGGTGGCGAGAACACTGAAGCTTTCTTT. Its translation: CASSQSGGENTEAFF.